This entry features one TCR beta chain sequence. What it binds is unknown. This CDR3 comprises 13 residues. Germline CDR1 is LNHDA and CDR2 is SQIVND (reference sequence). V was cut by 6 bases and J by 5 bases, with 11 bases left in between. Profiled with immunoSEQ multiplex PCR; TCRdb holds only in-frame clones, not every one. The table shows some 60,000 clones, with 84% occurring only once. These data originate in a study of T cell responses to AZD1222 COVID-19 vaccine. Findings and caveats of the study: Donors were chiefly white British, with a greater number of females, and clonal diversity was perhaps underestimated. Repertoire samples came only from after the peak T cell response. Rises in breadth and depth of Spike-specific TCRs came after two AZD1222 doses.

This sample comprised peripheral blood, obtained on day 0 of AZD1222 vaccination. V and J are TRBV19 and TRBJ1-5; D gene unclear. The TCR comes from an adult in good health. The CDR3 DNA reads as TGTGCCAGTAGGAGGCAAAGGTATCAGCCCCAGCATTTT. Translating gives CASRRQRYQPQHF. Looking up the rest from reference TRBV19 and TRBJ1-5 gives the full variable domain: DGGITQSPKYLFRKEGQNVTLSCEQNLNHDAMYWYRQDPGQGLRLIYYSQIVNDFQKGDIAEGYSVSREKKESFPLTVTSAQKNPTAFYLCASRRQRYQPQHFGDGTRLSIL.